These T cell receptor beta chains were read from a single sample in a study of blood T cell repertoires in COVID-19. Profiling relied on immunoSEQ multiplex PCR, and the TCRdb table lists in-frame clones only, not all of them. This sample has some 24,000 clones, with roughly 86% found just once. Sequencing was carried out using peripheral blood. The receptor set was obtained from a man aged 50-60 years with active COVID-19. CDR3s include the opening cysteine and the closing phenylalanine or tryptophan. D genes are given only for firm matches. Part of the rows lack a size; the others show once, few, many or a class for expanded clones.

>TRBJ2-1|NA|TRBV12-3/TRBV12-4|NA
TGTGCCACCAATCCCAGGGGCAATGAGCAGTTCTTC
CATNPRGNEQFF
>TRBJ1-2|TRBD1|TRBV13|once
TGTGCCAGCAGCTTAGGGACAGGGGGTTATGGCTACACCTTC
CASSLGTGGYGYTF
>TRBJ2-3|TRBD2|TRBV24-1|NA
TGTGCCACCAGTGCGGCTAGCGGGGGGAAGGATACGCAGTATTTT
CATSAASGGKDTQYF
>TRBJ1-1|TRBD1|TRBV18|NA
TGTGCCAGCTCACCGCTCACAGGGGGCGAGCCCCAAGCTTTCTTT
CASSPLTGGEPQAFF
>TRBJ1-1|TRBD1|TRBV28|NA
TGTGCCAGCAGTAAAAGACAGGGTGTCCCTGAAGCTTTCTTT
CASSKRQGVPEAFF
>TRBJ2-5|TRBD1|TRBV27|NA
TGTGCCAGCAGTTTAAGGACAGGTTGGTACCAAGAGACCCAGTACTTC
CASSLRTGWYQETQYF
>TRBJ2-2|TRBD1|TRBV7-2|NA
TGTGCCAGCAGCTTAGGAGGGGGCGAGTACGGGGAGCTGTTTTTT
CASSLGGGEYGELFF
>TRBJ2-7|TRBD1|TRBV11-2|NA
TGTGCCAGCAGCGACCAGACAGGGCTCCACGAGCAGTACTTC
CASSDQTGLHEQYF
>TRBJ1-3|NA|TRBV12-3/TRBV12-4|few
TGTGCCAGCACCCCAGGGGTGTGGAACACCATATATTTT
CASTPGVWNTIYF
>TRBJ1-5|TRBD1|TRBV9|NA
TGTGCCAGCAGCGTAGGACAGGGAGCAGGTCAGCCCCAGCATTTT
CASSVGQGAGQPQHF
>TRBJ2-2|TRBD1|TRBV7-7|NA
TGTGCCAGCAGCGGGGACAGGGGGCCTGCCGGGGAGCTGTTTTTT
CASSGDRGPAGELFF
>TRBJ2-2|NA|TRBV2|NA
TGTGCCAGCAGTGGAGGAATCACCGGGGAGCTGTTTTTT
CASSGGITGELFF
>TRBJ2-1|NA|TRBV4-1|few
TGCGCCAGCAGCCTCGGACTTTACTCCTACAATGAGCAGTTCTTC
CASSLGLYSYNEQFF
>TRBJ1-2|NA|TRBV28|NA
TGTGCCAGCAGTTTTGCGGGGGCGGACTACTATGGCTACACCTTC
CASSFAGADYYGYTF
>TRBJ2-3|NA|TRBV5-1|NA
TGCGCCAGCAGCTTAGATCCAGGGTACACAGATACGCAGTATTTT
CASSLDPGYTDTQYF
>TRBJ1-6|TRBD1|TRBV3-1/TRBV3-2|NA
TGTGCCACCAGACAGGGAGACTCCTATAATTCACCCCTCCACTTT
CATRQGDSYNSPLHF
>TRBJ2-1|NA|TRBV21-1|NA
TGTGCCAGCAGGAGGACTGGGACAGGGGCTTCGGATGAGCAGTTCTTC
CASRRTGTGASDEQFF
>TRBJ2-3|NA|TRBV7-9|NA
TGTGCCAGCAGCTTATTCGGGAGCGGGGATACGCAGTATTTT
CASSLFGSGDTQYF
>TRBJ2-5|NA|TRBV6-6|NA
TGTGCCAGCAGGCCTTTCTTGCGCGAGGAGACCCAGTACTTC
CASRPFLREETQYF
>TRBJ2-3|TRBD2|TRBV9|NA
TGTGCCAGCAGCGTAGGGGGACTAGCAGCAGATACGCAGTATTTT
CASSVGGLAADTQYF
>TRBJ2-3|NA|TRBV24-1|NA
TGTGCCACCAGTGATCGCAGGGGAACAGATACGCAGTATTTT
CATSDRRGTDTQYF
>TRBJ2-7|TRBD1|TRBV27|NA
TGTGCCAGCAGTCCCCGAGGAGGACAGGGGCGCTACGAGCAGTACTTC
CASSPRGGQGRYEQYF
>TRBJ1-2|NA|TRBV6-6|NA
TGTGCCACCAAAAGGACAGAGTCCCACTGGGGGCATGGCTACACCTTC
CATKRTESHWGHGYTF
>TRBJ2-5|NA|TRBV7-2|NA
TGTGCCAGCACTTTCTCTCCGACTATCGAGACCCAGTACTTC
CASTFSPTIETQYF
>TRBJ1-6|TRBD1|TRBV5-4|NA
TGTGCCAGCAGCTTGGGACAGGGTGGGGAGAATTCACCCCTCCACTTT
CASSLGQGGENSPLHF
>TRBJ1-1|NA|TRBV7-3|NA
TGTGCCAGCAGTTCAGACAGAAACACTGAAGCTTTCTTT
CASSSDRNTEAFF
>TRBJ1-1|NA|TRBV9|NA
TGTGCCAGCAGCGATGTCGGTCTTGAAGCTTTCTTT
CASSDVGLEAFF
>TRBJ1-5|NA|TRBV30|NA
TGTGCCTGGAGCAAGACGGCAGCTGGCGGCGATCAGCCCCAGCATTTT
CAWSKTAAGGDQPQHF
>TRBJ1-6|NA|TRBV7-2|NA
TGTGCCAGCAGCTTAGAGTCCCGTCCGGGAAGGACACCCCTCCACTTT
CASSLESRPGRTPLHF
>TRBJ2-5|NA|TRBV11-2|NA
TGTGCCAGCAGCTTCGGGGGAAAAAAGACCCAGTACTTC
CASSFGGKKTQYF
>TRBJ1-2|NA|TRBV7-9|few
TGTGCCAGCAGATATGGACAGACTAACTATGGCTACACCTTC
CASRYGQTNYGYTF
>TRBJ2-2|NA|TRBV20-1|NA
TGCAGTGCTAGTTGGCAGTCCGCCACCGGGGAGCTGTTTTTT
CSASWQSATGELFF
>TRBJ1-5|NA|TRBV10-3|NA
TGTGCCGCGAGGGGGACGGGTCAGCCCCAGCATTTT
CAARGTGQPQHF
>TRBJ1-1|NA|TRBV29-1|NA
TGCAGCGTTGTAGGGGAGAACACTGAAGCTTTCTTT
CSVVGENTEAFF
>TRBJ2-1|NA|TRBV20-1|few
TGCAGTGCTAGGCCCGGGGTTGAGCAGTTCTTC
CSARPGVEQFF
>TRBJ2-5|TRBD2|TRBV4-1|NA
TGCGCCAGCAGCCTACTAGCGGGGCAAGAGACCCAGTACTTC
CASSLLAGQETQYF
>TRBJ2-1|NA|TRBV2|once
TGTGCCAGCAGTGAAGGGACACAGAGCTACAATGAGCAGTTCTTC
CASSEGTQSYNEQFF
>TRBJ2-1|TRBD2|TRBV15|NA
TGTGCCACCAGCGGGGGGTGGGATGGCGGGAGCCCTCTCAATGAGCAGTTCTTC
CATSGGWDGGSPLNEQFF
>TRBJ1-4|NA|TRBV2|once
TGTGCCAGCAGTGCCGGACAGCCCTCTAATGAAAAACTGTTTTTT
CASSAGQPSNEKLFF
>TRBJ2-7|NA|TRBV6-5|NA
TGTGCCAGCCTCCGCGCAGGAAACTACGAGCAGTACTTC
CASLRAGNYEQYF
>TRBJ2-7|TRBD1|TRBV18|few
TGTGCCAGCTCACCGGGACAGGGGATCCCCTACGAGCAGTACTTC
CASSPGQGIPYEQYF
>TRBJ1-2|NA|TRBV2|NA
TGTGCCAGCGGGGAGACAGGCAACTATGGCTACACCTTC
CASGETGNYGYTF
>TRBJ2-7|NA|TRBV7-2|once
TGTGCCAGCAGCTTCCCAGGGATCGACGAGCAGTACTTC
CASSFPGIDEQYF
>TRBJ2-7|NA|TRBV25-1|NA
TGTGCCAGCAGTGCTCAGGGGACCTACGAGCAGTACTTC
CASSAQGTYEQYF
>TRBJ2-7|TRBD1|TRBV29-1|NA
TGCAGCGTTAAGATTGGGACAGGCCCCTACGAGCAGTACTTC
CSVKIGTGPYEQYF
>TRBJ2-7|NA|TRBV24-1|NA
TGTGCCACCAGTGGCACACAGGGCCCCTACGAGCAGTACTTC
CATSGTQGPYEQYF
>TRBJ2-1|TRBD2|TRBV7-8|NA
TGTGCCAGCAGCTTATTAGCGGGGGGACCTTACAATGAGCAGTTCTTC
CASSLLAGGPYNEQFF
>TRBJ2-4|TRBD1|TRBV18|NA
TGTGCCAGCTCACCACTCGGGACAGGGAACAAAAACATTCAGTACTTC
CASSPLGTGNKNIQYF
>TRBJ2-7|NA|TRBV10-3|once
TGTGCCATCAGTGAGGCCCGGAGGGGGCAGTACTTC
CAISEARRGQYF
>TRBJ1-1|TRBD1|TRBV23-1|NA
TGCGCCAGCAGTCAAAGCCCGAGGCGCCGCGGGACAGGGTGGATTGGGAGTGAAGCTTTCTTT
CASSQSPRRRGTGWIGSEAFF